This TCR beta chain was captured in a study of T cell changes during pregnancy in multiple sclerosis. Repertoires were generated with immunoSEQ multiplex PCR, while TCRdb's copy carries only in-frame clones and drops some. The repertoire consists of 100,000 to 130,000 clones, with 85% to 95% occurring once and the leading ten covering 0.78%. After removal of 2 bases from V and 4 bases from J, the junction contained 8 bases not matched to a gene. Germline V gene sequence: CDR1 SGHRS, CDR2 YFSETQ. The CDR3 extends over 15 amino acids. The TCR sequence derives from a female donor in good health, enrolled as a control in a pregnancy study. Here the sequenced sample was peripheral blood, taken in the third trimester of pregnancy. The J gene is TRBJ1-2, the V gene TRBV5-1; TRBD1 agrees at 7 bases. CDR3 region: CASSFLTGTSYGYTF. In DNA, the CDR3 is TGCGCCAGCAGCTTTCTGACAGGGACCTCCTATGGCTACACCTTC.